This TCR beta chain was profiled in a study of blood T cell repertoires in COVID-19. Study-level background: There were acute and convalescent COVID-19 samples, and they came from the United States, Italy and Spain. In each case, the material was cDNA or gDNA derived from T cells, B-cell-depleted T cells, or PBMCs.

The germline V and J ends were trimmed by 8 bases and 6 bases, with 14 bases remaining between them. The CDR3 runs 13 residues. Germline V lookup: CDR1 SEHNR, CDR2 FQNEAQ (reference sequence). Measured with immunoSEQ multiplex PCR; TCRdb has only the in-frame clones, and not every one. The sample records over 150,000 clones, about 90% being singletons. Sequenced input: peripheral blood. The J gene is TRBJ2-1, the V gene TRBV7-9; D is uncertain. The clonotype comes from a man aged 45-65 years with acute or convalescent COVID-19. CDR3 protein: CASLLSSGNEQFF. The CDR3 bases are TGTGCCAGCCTTTTGAGCTCGGGCAATGAGCAGTTCTTC. Complete variable domain (other parts from reference TRBV7-9 and TRBJ2-1): DTGVSQNPRHKITKRGQNVTFRCDPISEHNRLYWYRQTLGQGPEFLTYFQNEAQLEKSRLLSDRFSAERPKGSFSTLEIQRTEQGDSAMYLCASLLSSGNEQFFGPGTRLTVL.